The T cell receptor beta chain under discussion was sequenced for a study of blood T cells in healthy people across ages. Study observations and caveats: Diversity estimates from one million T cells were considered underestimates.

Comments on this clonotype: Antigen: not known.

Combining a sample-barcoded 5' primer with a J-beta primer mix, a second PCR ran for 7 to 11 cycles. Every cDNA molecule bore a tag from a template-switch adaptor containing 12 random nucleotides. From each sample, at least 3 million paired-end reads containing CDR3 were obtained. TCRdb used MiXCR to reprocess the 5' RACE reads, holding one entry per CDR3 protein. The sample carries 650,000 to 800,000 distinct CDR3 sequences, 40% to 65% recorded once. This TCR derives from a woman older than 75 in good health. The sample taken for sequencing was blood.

As DNA, the CDR3 is TGTGCCAGCAGCGCTAGCGGGACGGGCACCGGGGAGCTGTTTTTT. This codes for CASSASGTGTGELFF. This chain connects TRBV5-4 to TRBJ2-2; TRBD2 agrees at 9 bases. CDR1 and CDR2 (germline): SGHNT, YYREEE (reference sequence). Trimming removed 4 bases from V and 4 bases from J; junction bases left unmatched: 5. The CDR3 length is 15 residues.